A few counts support the clone carrying this TCR beta chain. Its antigen is unidentified. Germline CDR1 and CDR2: MNHEY and SVGEGT. Trimming took off 9 bases at V and 6 bases at J, with 18 bases between the two ends. This CDR3 region has 14 residues. The data were taken from a study of blood T cells in healthy people across ages. Regarding the study as a whole: Greater diversity and more naive CD4+ cells were seen in long-lived donors than in aged donors. Unsorted PBMC input precluded a conclusive naive versus antigen-experienced comparison.

Combining a sample-barcoded 5' primer with a J-beta primer mix, a second PCR ran for roughly 6 to 11 cycles. Using its own MiXCR run on the 5' RACE reads, TCRdb lists one record per CDR3 protein. The table lists approximately 1.5 million distinct CDR3 sequences, about 45% of them singletons. Each sample gave at least 6.5 million isolated PBMCs. Each sample provided at least 5.5 micrograms of extracted total RNA. The TCR originated in a woman in her late teens or twenties in good health. The chain joins TRBV6-2 or TRBV6-3 to TRBJ2-1, with D possibly TRBD2 on 6 matching bases. The specimen sequenced was blood. CDR3 sequence (DNA): TGTGCCAGTTTGGGGGGAATCTACGGCAATGAGCAGTTCTTC. Protein: CASLGGIYGNEQFF.